The rows below give T cell receptor beta chains drawn from one sample of a study of identical twins. TCRdb re-derived calls from the 5' RACE reads in MiXCR, one entry per CDR3 protein. The table records about 240,000 distinct CDR3 sequences, about an eighth of them present only once. Separately, the same data were catalogued under a study of yellow fever vaccine responses in identical twins.

What was sequenced was memory (CD45RO+) T cells sorted from blood. The receptors were sampled from a woman between 18 and 29 years old in good health. CDR3s include the opening cysteine and the closing phenylalanine or tryptophan. D genes are given only for firm matches. Expanded clones are given a class, and other clones once, few, many or no size at all.

TGTGCCAGCTCACCACCGTCTATAGATACGCAGTATTTT	CASSPPSIDTQYF	.	.	TRBV18	TRBJ2-3
TGCGCCAGCAGTCGAGCGGGGGGGACCACAGATACGCAGTATTTT	CASSRAGGTTDTQYF	TRBD2	few	TRBV5-1	TRBJ2-3
TGTGCCAGCAGCCGGCGGCATAATGAAAAACTGTTTTTT	CASSRRHNEKLFF	.	.	TRBV2	TRBJ1-4
TGTGCCGGCAGTCATGGACTAGCGGGAGTTGACACAGATACGCAGTATTTT	CAGSHGLAGVDTDTQYF	TRBD2	.	TRBV12-3/TRBV12-4	TRBJ2-3
TGTGCCAGCAGTCCCGAGGCAGCGAACACCGGGGAGCTGTTTTTT	CASSPEAANTGELFF	.	.	TRBV27	TRBJ2-2
TGTGCCGGAGGATCTGGGAGCTCCTACGAGCAGTACTTC	CAGGSGSSYEQYF	.	.	TRBV7-6	TRBJ2-7
TGTGCCAGCAGTTCCTCGGGGGGAGGAGCTTACAATGAGCAGTTCTTC	CASSSSGGGAYNEQFF	TRBD2	few	TRBV7-9	TRBJ2-1
TGCGCCAGCACTCGTGAGGGGTGGTCCACTGAAGCTTTCTTT	CASTREGWSTEAFF	.	many	TRBV5-1	TRBJ1-1
TGTGCCAGCAGCTTAGTGGGGACAGGGTACAATGAGCAGTTCTTC	CASSLVGTGYNEQFF	TRBD1	few	TRBV7-8	TRBJ2-1
TGCAGCGTCGCCCCAGGGCTTGTGGAGACCCAGTACTTC	CSVAPGLVETQYF	.	.	TRBV29-1	TRBJ2-5
TGTGCCAGCAGCCAAGGGACAGGGACATACTACGAGCAGTACTTC	CASSQGTGTYYEQYF	TRBD1	few	TRBV4-2	TRBJ2-7
TGCGCCAGCAGCTTGGACCGTAACAAAAACATTCAGTACTTC	CASSLDRNKNIQYF	.	many	TRBV5-1	TRBJ2-4
TGCGCCAGCAGCTTGACGTCCCGGGACTCTTCAGATACGCAGTATTTT	CASSLTSRDSSDTQYF	.	.	TRBV5-1	TRBJ2-3
TGTGCCAGCTCAGAAGACAGGGGCAGCGGGGAGCTGTTTTTT	CASSEDRGSGELFF	TRBD1	.	TRBV18	TRBJ2-2
TGTGCCAGCAGTTACGGGGCGGCCTACGAGCAGTACTTC	CASSYGAAYEQYF	.	.	TRBV6-6	TRBJ2-7
TGTGCCAGCAGCCAAGATAGGGGAGATACGCAGTATTTT	CASSQDRGDTQYF	.	.	TRBV14	TRBJ2-3
TGTGCCAGCAGCCCCGGGACTAGCGGGAGTGTGTACAATGAGCAGTTCTTC	CASSPGTSGSVYNEQFF	TRBD2	few	TRBV7-2	TRBJ2-1
TGTGCCAGCAGCTTAGGGCTAGTAGGTTCTACGCAGTATTTT	CASSLGLVGSTQYF	.	.	TRBV5-6	TRBJ2-3
TGTGCCAGCAAGGCTAGCGGGAGCTCCTACGAGCAGTACTTC	CASKASGSSYEQYF	TRBD2	few	TRBV6-2/TRBV6-3	TRBJ2-7
TGCGCCAGCAGCACGGGACTAGCGGGAGGGCTTGACCTCACAGATACGCAGTATTTT	CASSTGLAGGLDLTDTQYF	TRBD2	.	TRBV5-1	TRBJ2-3
TGTGCCAGCAGCCCCCAGGGACAGCTCCCAGATACGCAGTATTTT	CASSPQGQLPDTQYF	TRBD1	.	TRBV9	TRBJ2-3
TGCGCCAGCAGCCAACTTAGGGGACTAAATGAGCAGTTCTTC	CASSQLRGLNEQFF	TRBD2	few	TRBV4-1	TRBJ2-1
TGTGCCAGCAGCCCGACAGGGCTAGAAGGGAACACTGAAGCTTTCTTT	CASSPTGLEGNTEAFF	TRBD1	few	TRBV6-1	TRBJ1-1
TGCGCCAGCAGCTTCAGCTCAAGGTACCAAGAGACCCAGTACTTC	CASSFSSRYQETQYF	.	many	TRBV5-1	TRBJ2-5
TGCTGTGCTAAAATAGCCCGGTTAGGGTCAATCAATGGCTACACCTTC	CCAKIARLGSINGYTF	.	.	TRBV20-1	TRBJ1-2
TGTGCCAGCTCACCTGCTAGCAATCAGCCCCAGCATTTT	CASSPASNQPQHF	.	.	TRBV18	TRBJ1-5
TGTGCCAGCAGTAAACAGGGAGCGGGCAATCAGCCCCAGCATTTT	CASSKQGAGNQPQHF	.	many	TRBV6-1	TRBJ1-5
TGTGCCAGCAGCCAAGATCCCAGGAATGAGCAGTTCTTC	CASSQDPRNEQFF	.	.	TRBV3-1	TRBJ2-1
TGCAGTGCTAGCAGAGGGCCCAATGAGCAGTTCTTC	CSASRGPNEQFF	.	.	TRBV20-1	TRBJ2-1
TGTGCCAGCTCACCTCTCGGACAGAATAATTCACCCCTCCACTTT	CASSPLGQNNSPLHF	.	few	TRBV18	TRBJ1-6
TGTGCCACCAGCAGAGTGGGACTAGCGGAAGAGACCCAGTACTTC	CATSRVGLAEETQYF	TRBD2	many	TRBV15	TRBJ2-5
TGCAGCTTTGCCCGGGGCAAGAACACTGAAGCTTTCTTT	CSFARGKNTEAFF	.	once	TRBV29-1	TRBJ1-1
TGTGCCAGCAGCCAAGCATTTAGCGGGGAGGGGGAGACCCAGTACTTC	CASSQAFSGEGETQYF	TRBD2	.	TRBV4-2	TRBJ2-5